The following is a TCR beta chain sequence with its context. Its cognate antigen is unknown. The data stem from a study of T-cell memory formation after mild COVID-19. Study overall: The TCR clusters were mostly specific to one donor. Notes on the study in general: Among CD4+ contracting clones, most were CM and EM, and CD8+ ones EMRA. The authors left the SARS-CoV-2 specificity of second-wave clones peaking on day 37 unconfirmed. Some clones that responded were present in memory (sampled pre-infection), which suggests cross-reactive memory joined.

With 3 bases removed from V and 4 bases from J, the gap between germline ends came to 7 bases. The CDR3 totals 13 residues. Per germline, CDR1 KGHDR and CDR2 SFDVKD. TCRdb ran MiXCR on the 5' RACE reads and lists one entry per CDR3 protein. The sample consists of under 650,000 distinct CDR3 sequences, roughly 18% of them appearing once. The sequence derives from an adult woman who had mild COVID-19 (a few samples of this study predate the infection). Cell type and time point are not known. Sequences were obtained from PBMCs or a T cell subset sorted from them (not recorded which). The gene calls are TRBV24-1 and TRBJ2-3; D ambiguous. CDR3 bases: TGTGCCACCAGTGATGGGTGGGCAGATACGCAGTATTTT. Its protein is CATSDGWADTQYF.